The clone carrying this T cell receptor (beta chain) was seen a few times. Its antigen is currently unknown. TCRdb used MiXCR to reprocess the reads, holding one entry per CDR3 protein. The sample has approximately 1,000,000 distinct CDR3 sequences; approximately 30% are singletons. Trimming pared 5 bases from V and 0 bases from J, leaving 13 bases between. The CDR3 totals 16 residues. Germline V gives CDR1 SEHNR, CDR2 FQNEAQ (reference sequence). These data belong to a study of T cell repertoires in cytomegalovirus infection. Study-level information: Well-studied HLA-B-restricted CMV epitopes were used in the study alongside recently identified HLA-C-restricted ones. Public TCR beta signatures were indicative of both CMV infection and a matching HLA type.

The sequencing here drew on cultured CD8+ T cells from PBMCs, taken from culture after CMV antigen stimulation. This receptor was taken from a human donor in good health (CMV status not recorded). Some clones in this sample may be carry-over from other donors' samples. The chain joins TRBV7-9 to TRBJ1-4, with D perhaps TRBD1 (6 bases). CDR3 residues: CASSQASGATNEKLFF. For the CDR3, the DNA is TGTGCCAGCAGCCAAGCCTCAGGGGCAACTAATGAAAAACTGTTTTTT.